The TCR beta chain under discussion was sequenced for a study of T-cell memory formation after mild COVID-19. This CDR3 has 14 amino acids. V lost 7 bases, J lost 5 bases, and 11 bases stayed unmatched. The germline V gene encodes CDR1 MNHNY and CDR2 SVGAGI (reference sequence). General study points: The study detected some responding clones in pre-infection memory, suggesting cross-reactive memory joined. Of the contracting clones, CD4+ ones lay mainly in CM and EM, and CD8+ ones in EMRA.

This clonotype came up many times. The antigen remains undetermined. After 5'RACE with constant-segment primers, TCR alpha and TCR beta cDNA libraries carrying sample barcodes and UMIs were obtained. TCRdb redid the calling of the 5' RACE reads with MiXCR, one entry per CDR3 protein. This table holds some 200,000 distinct CDR3 sequences, 20% to 25% found once. The chain uses TRBV6-6 and TRBJ2-7; 7 bases match TRBD1. This clonotype originated in an adult woman who had mild COVID-19 (a few samples of this study predate the infection). Cell type and time point are not known. The sequenced material came from PBMCs or a T cell subset sorted from them (not recorded which). In DNA, the CDR3 is TGTGCCAGCATCCCCTCGACAGGGATGGACGAGCAGTACTTC. Translating gives CASIPSTGMDEQYF.